This T cell receptor beta chain was profiled in a study of shared clonotypes between healthy human individuals. Findings and caveats of the study: Non-shared clonotypes had lower generation probabilities than those shared by all four donors.

With regard to this clone: The antigen is undetermined.

All participating donors were Caucasian adults from Nashville, Tennessee. Germline V gene sequence: CDR1 MNHEY, CDR2 SMNVEV (reference sequence). This CDR3 comprises 16 residues. Trimming cost V 5 bases and J 4 bases, with 18 bases left between them. The repertoire was sequenced with immunoSEQ multiplex PCR; TCRdb's copy has only in-frame clones and lacks some. This table holds fewer than 1.4 million clones, 75% to 80% found once. Sequencing was performed on memory CD4+ T cells from PBMCs. Described subset: CD45RA-negative fraction. This chain connects TRBV27 to TRBJ1-3; D is perhaps TRBD1 (6 bases). The source is a man younger than 35 in good health. Some clones in this sample may be carry-over from other donors' samples. The CDR3 DNA is TGTGCCAGCAGTCCCGCCCAGGGGCGTTCGGGAAACACCATATATTTT. It is translated as CASSPAQGRSGNTIYF.